A selection of T cell receptor beta chains follows, all from one sample in a study of CD8 T cells in ankylosing spondylitis. TCRdb reprocessed the 5' RACE reads via MiXCR and lists one record per CDR3 protein. The sample contains about 840,000 distinct CDR3 sequences, about 10% of which appear only once. Sequencing was performed on blood, either unsorted or a sorted T cell fraction (not recorded which). The receptors stem from a male donor with ankylosing spondylitis. Both conserved end residues are part of each CDR3. Each record gives: D gene, CDR3 length, V gene, clone size, J gene, CDR3 DNA, CDR3 protein. The D gene is left open where the match is weak. Size is stated for part of the rows, as once, few or many counts, or as a class when the clone is expanded.

-,14,TRBV27,-,TRBJ1-5,TGTGCCAGCAGCAACGGGTATAGCAATCAGCCCCAGCATTTT,CASSNGYSNQPQHF
TRBD1,15,TRBV5-1,many,TRBJ1-1,TGCGCCAGCAGCTCGGACAGGGGCCTGAACACTGAAGCTTTCTTT,CASSSDRGLNTEAFF
-,13,TRBV4-3,few,TRBJ1-1,TGCGCCAGCAGCCAAGAGATGGGCCATCCTCCTTTCTTT,CASSQEMGHPPFF
-,15,TRBV6-5,few,TRBJ2-7,TGTGCCAGCAGTTACTCGAGACAGGTCTCCTACGAGCAGTACTTC,CASSYSRQVSYEQYF
-,13,TRBV6-5,few,TRBJ1-6,TGTGCCAGCAGTTCCGAGGATAATTCACCCCTCCACTTT,CASSSEDNSPLHF
-,13,TRBV4-1,many,TRBJ2-1,TGCGCCAGCAGCCAATTACGAATCGGTGAGCAGTTCTTC,CASSQLRIGEQFF
-,15,TRBV7-9,-,TRBJ2-1,TGTGCCAGCAGCTTGTTACAGGGAGGAGGCTATGAGCAGTTCTTC,CASSLLQGGGYEQFF
-,17,TRBV6-5,-,TRBJ2-2,TGTGCCAGCAGTACTCGATGGGGAGCAGGGAACACCGGGGAGCTGTTTTTT,CASSTRWGAGNTGELFF
-,13,TRBV20-1,few,TRBJ2-5,TGCAGTGCCGGCGAGGCGGTCAAAGAGACCCAGTACTTC,CSAGEAVKETQYF
TRBD1,13,TRBV20-1,few,TRBJ1-2,TGCAGTGCTTCGCAGACAGGGGACTATGGCTACACCTTC,CSASQTGDYGYTF
-,18,TRBV27,-,TRBJ1-6,TGTGCCAGCAGTTTGTCGACAGGTCCTAGCTCCTATAATTCACCCCTCCACTTT,CASSLSTGPSSYNSPLHF
-,13,TRBV28,few,TRBJ2-2,TGTGCCGGAGAGACGGCGAACACCGGGGAGCTGTTTTTT,CAGETANTGELFF
-,16,TRBV29-1,many,TRBJ2-3,TGCAGCGCAGAGGGGGGACAGTATCATCGTCGAGATACGCAGTATTTT,CSAEGGQYHRRDTQYF
-,13,TRBV29-1,many,TRBJ1-6,TGCAGCGTTGCCTGGGGGCAGAATTCACCCCTCCACTTT,CSVAWGQNSPLHF
-,14,TRBV9,few,TRBJ1-3,TGTGCCAGCACGAGGGAATACTCTGGAAACACCATATATTTT,CASTREYSGNTIYF
-,16,TRBV18,few,TRBJ1-4,TGTGCCAGCTCACCCGAGTCCGGACCGCTAAATGAAAAACTGTTTTTT,CASSPESGPLNEKLFF
-,14,TRBV7-2,-,TRBJ1-1,TGTGCCAGCAGCCAGACATACCGTGACACTGAAGCTTTCTTT,CASSQTYRDTEAFF
-,16,TRBV15,few,TRBJ2-5,TGTGCCACCAGCCGCTCGGCGGCCCCGATACAAGAGACCCAGTACTTC,CATSRSAAPIQETQYF
-,12,TRBV20-1,-,TRBJ2-2,TGCAGTGCTCGGGTATTTGCCGGGGAGCTGTTTTTT,CSARVFAGELFF
-,14,TRBV12-3/TRBV12-4,few,TRBJ2-5,TGTGCCAGCCTTAGAAACTCGGGGCAAGAGACCCAGTACTTC,CASLRNSGQETQYF
TRBD2,15,TRBV4-3,-,TRBJ2-1,TGCGCCAGCAGCCAAGGGCAGCGGGGGTACAATGAGCAGTTCTTC,CASSQGQRGYNEQFF
TRBD1,12,TRBV7-6,-,TRBJ1-2,TGTGCCAGCAGCAACAGGGGCGGTGGCTACACCTTC,CASSNRGGGYTF
-,13,TRBV29-1,many,TRBJ2-1,TGCAGCGTTACCCGGGCAATCTACAATGAGCAGTTCTTC,CSVTRAIYNEQFF
TRBD1,13,TRBV7-6,few,TRBJ1-1,TGTGCCAGCAGCGCCTACAGGGGGCATAAAGCTTTCTTT,CASSAYRGHKAFF
-,12,TRBV30,-,TRBJ1-1,TGTGCCTGGATGGGGGCGGACACTGAAGCTTTCTTT,CAWMGADTEAFF
-,13,TRBV29-1,-,TRBJ1-1,TGCAGCGTTGAAGAAGGCGGCTACGGTGAAGCTTTCTTT,CSVEEGGYGEAFF
-,14,TRBV7-2,many,TRBJ2-7,TGTGCCAGCAGCCCCCAGGTAGATTTGGGGGAGCAGTACTTC,CASSPQVDLGEQYF
-,13,TRBV10-3,few,TRBJ2-1,TGTGCCATAGGGGATAGCGGTTACAATGAGCAGTTCTTC,CAIGDSGYNEQFF
-,13,TRBV20-1,-,TRBJ1-2,TGCAGTGCTCTCAGGGGCGCATTCTATGGCTACACCTTC,CSALRGAFYGYTF
-,14,TRBV25-1,few,TRBJ2-3,TGTGCCAGCAGCAGGAGCGCCAGCACAGATACGCAGTATTTT,CASSRSASTDTQYF
-,13,TRBV6-5,few,TRBJ2-5,TGTGCCAGCAGTTATGTCAGGGGAGAGACCCAGTACTTC,CASSYVRGETQYF
TRBD2,15,TRBV4-2,few,TRBJ2-7,TGTGCCAGCAGCCAAGAAAGCGGGGGAGCCTACGAGCAGTACTTC,CASSQESGGAYEQYF
TRBD1,14,TRBV14,-,TRBJ2-7,TGTGCCAGCGCCCGGTCAGGGGGTTCCTACGAGCAGTACTTC,CASARSGGSYEQYF
TRBD2,17,TRBV4-2,-,TRBJ2-3,TGTGCCAGCAGCCAAGATCCCACTAGCGGGGGTACAGATACGCAGTATTTT,CASSQDPTSGGTDTQYF
-,15,TRBV11-1,few,TRBJ2-1,TGTGCCAGCAGCTTAGTTGTCGGGAGTTACAATGAGCAGTTCTTC,CASSLVVGSYNEQFF
-,14,TRBV15,-,TRBJ2-7,TGTGCCACCAGCAGGGCCGGGACACCCTACGAGCAGTACTTC,CATSRAGTPYEQYF
-,17,TRBV4-3,-,TRBJ2-1,TGCGCCAGCAGCCGTTCCCTAGGACGGGAGAGCTACAATGAGCAGTTCTTC,CASSRSLGRESYNEQFF
-,13,TRBV20-1,many,TRBJ1-5,TGCAGTGCCCCAGACGGGTTAAATCAGCCCCAGCATTTT,CSAPDGLNQPQHF
-,15,TRBV5-6,many,TRBJ2-4,TGTGCCAGCAGCGTAATACGGGGGCGCAATAACATTCAGTACTTC,CASSVIRGRNNIQYF
-,15,TRBV28,once,TRBJ2-3,TGTGCCAGCAGTTTGAGAACGGGAGAGGGTGATACGCAGTATTTT,CASSLRTGEGDTQYF
-,15,TRBV12-3/TRBV12-4,many,TRBJ1-5,TGTGCCAGCAGTTTATTCCCGTATAGCAATCAGCCCCAGCATTTT,CASSLFPYSNQPQHF
TRBD1,14,TRBV15,-,TRBJ2-5,TGTGCCACCAGCAGAGAAACATGGACAGGGACCCAGTACTTC,CATSRETWTGTQYF
-,15,TRBV29-1,few,TRBJ2-1,TGCAGCGCGAGAGGGGCAACTAGAGGCTTGGATGAGCAGTTCTTC,CSARGATRGLDEQFF
TRBD1,13,TRBV20-1,few,TRBJ1-1,TGCAGTGCTCCCGGGACAGGGGCCACTGAAGCTTTCTTT,CSAPGTGATEAFF
-,15,TRBV7-3,-,TRBJ2-3,TGTGCCAGCAGCCGCACCGGGACTGCGACAGATACGCAGTATTTT,CASSRTGTATDTQYF